This TCR beta chain was documented in a study of cytomegalovirus exposure and HLA in healthy donors. Profiled with immunoSEQ multiplex PCR; TCRdb holds only in-frame clones, not every one. The data show more than 75,000 clones, with approximately 93% seen just once and about 0.61% held by the top ten. Regarding this clone: The antigen remains unidentified.

The germline V and J ends were trimmed by 2 bases and 8 bases, with 18 bases remaining between them. CDR3 length: 15 amino acids. The germline CDR1 and CDR2 sequences are MNHNY and SVGAGI (reference sequence). Notes on the study in general: According to the study, roughly 160 TCR beta chains were cytomegalovirus-associated.

The chain joins TRBV6-6 to TRBJ1-2; D not resolved. The clonotype was recovered from a man between 18 and 35 years old in good health and CMV-seronegative. Sample: PBMCs. The chain's CDR3 is CASSYHSRRLEGYTF. CDR3 nucleotides: TGTGCCAGCAGTTACCACTCCAGGAGGTTGGAGGGCTACACCTTC.